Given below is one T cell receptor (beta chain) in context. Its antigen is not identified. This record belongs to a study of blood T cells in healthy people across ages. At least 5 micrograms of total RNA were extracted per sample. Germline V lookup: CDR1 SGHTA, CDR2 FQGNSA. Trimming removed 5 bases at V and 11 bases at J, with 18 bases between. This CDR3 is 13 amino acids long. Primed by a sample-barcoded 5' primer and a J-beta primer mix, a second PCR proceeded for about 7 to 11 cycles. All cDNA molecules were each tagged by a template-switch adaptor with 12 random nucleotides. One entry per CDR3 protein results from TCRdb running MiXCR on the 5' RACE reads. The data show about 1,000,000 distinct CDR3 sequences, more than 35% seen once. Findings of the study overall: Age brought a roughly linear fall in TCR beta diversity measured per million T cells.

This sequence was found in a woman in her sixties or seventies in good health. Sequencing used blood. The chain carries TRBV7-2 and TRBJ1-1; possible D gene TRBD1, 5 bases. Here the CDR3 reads CASSPPRAWGAFF. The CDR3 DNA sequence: TGTGCCAGCAGCCCGCCTAGGGCTTGGGGGGCTTTCTTT.